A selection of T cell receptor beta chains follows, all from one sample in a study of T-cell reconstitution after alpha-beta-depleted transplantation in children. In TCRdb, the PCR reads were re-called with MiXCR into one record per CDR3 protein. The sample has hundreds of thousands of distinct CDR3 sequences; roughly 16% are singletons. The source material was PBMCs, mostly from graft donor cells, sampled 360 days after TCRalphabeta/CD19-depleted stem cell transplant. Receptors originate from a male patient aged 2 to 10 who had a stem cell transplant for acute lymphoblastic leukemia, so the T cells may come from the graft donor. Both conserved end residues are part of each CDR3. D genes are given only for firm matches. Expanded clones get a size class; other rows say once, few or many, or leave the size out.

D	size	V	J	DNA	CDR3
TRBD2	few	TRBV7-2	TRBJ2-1	TGTGCCAGCAGCTTAGCACGGACTAGCGTTAACAATGAGCAGTTCTTC	CASSLARTSVNNEQFF
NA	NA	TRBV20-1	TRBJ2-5	TGCAGTGCTACCAGGGAGACCCAGTACTTC	CSATRETQYF
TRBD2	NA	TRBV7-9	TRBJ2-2	TGTGCCAGCAGCTTAGGCGGGAGGAAGGACACCGGGGAGCTGTTTTTT	CASSLGGRKDTGELFF
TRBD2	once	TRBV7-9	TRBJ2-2	TGTGCCAGCTACCATTTAGCGGGACCCTTAGGGGAGCTGTTTTTT	CASYHLAGPLGELFF
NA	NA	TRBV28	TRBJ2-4	TGTGCCAGCAGTTTCCGCAGACTAGCCAAAAACATTCAGTACTTC	CASSFRRLAKNIQYF
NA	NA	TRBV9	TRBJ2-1	TGTGCCAGCAGCGTGGGCCCCGACAATGAGCAGTTCTTC	CASSVGPDNEQFF
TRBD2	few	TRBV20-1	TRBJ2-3	TGCAGTGCTAGAGATCTAGGGCTAGCGGGGAGCACAGATACGCAGTATTTT	CSARDLGLAGSTDTQYF
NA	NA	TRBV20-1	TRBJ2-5	TGCAGTGCTAGCCTCCCCGGAGAGACCCAGTACTTC	CSASLPGETQYF
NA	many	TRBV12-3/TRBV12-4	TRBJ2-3	TGTGCCAGCAGTTTAGCTACCGGGTCAGATACGCAGTATTTT	CASSLATGSDTQYF
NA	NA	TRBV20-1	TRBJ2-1	TGCAGTGCTAAAATATGGTCCTACAATGAGCAGTTCTTC	CSAKIWSYNEQFF
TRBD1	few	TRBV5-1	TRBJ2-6	TGCGCCAGCAGCTTGGAAGGACAGGGGCCCGGCAACGTCCTGACTTTC	CASSLEGQGPGNVLTF
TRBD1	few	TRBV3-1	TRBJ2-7	TGTGCCAGCAGGAGACAGGGCGGATACGAGCAGTACTTC	CASRRQGGYEQYF
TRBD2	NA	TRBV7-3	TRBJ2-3	TGTGCCAGCAGCTTAACCCCGCGACTAGCGGGAGGACGCACAGATACGCAGTATTTT	CASSLTPRLAGGRTDTQYF
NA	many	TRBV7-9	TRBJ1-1	TGTGCCAGCAGCTTAGCGAGGAAGGCTGAAGCTTTCTTT	CASSLARKAEAFF
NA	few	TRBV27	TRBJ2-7	TGTGCCAGCAGTTTAACCACAGGTTTCGCCTACGAGCAGTACTTC	CASSLTTGFAYEQYF
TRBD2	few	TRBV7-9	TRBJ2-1	TGTGCCAGCAGCTCCGAGCGGGAGGGCGGGGTTTACAATGAGCAGTTCTTC	CASSSEREGGVYNEQFF
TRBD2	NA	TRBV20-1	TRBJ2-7	TGCAGTGCTAGAGACCTTCGGAGAAGCGGGGGAACCTACGAGCAGTACTTC	CSARDLRRSGGTYEQYF
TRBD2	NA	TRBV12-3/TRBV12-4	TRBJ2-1	TGTGCCAGCAGTTTACGGGTAGCGGGATCCTACAATGAGCAGTTCTTC	CASSLRVAGSYNEQFF
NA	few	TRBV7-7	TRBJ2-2	TGTGCTAGCAGCAAAAGGGAAGTTTTCCTGAACACCGGGGAGCTGTTTTTT	CASSKREVFLNTGELFF
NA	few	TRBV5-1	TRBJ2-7	TGCGCCAGCAGCCCCCTAGGCAGGGGAAACTACGAGCAGTACTTC	CASSPLGRGNYEQYF
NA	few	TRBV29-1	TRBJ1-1	TGCAGCGTTGGGGATATGAACACTGAAGCTTTCTTT	CSVGDMNTEAFF
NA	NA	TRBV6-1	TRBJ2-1	TGTGCCAGCAGCCCCTCTGGAGGGTTCGTCTACAATGAGCAGTTCTTC	CASSPSGGFVYNEQFF
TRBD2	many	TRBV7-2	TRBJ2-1	TGTGCCAGCAGCTTCGGACTAGCGGGGTGGGGGGAGCAGTTCTTC	CASSFGLAGWGEQFF